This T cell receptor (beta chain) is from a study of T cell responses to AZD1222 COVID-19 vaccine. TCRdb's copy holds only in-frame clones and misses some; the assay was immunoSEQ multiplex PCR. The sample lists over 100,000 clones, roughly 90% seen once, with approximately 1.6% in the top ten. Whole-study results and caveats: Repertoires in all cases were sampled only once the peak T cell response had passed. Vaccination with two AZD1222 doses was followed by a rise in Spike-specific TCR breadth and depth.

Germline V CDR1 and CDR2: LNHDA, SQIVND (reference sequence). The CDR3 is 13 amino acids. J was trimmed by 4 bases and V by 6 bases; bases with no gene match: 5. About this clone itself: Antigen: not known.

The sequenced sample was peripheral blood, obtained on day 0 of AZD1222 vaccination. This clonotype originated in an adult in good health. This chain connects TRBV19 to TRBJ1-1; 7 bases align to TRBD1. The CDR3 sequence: CASRPTGSTEAFF. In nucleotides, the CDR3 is TGTGCCAGTAGACCGACAGGGAGCACTGAAGCTTTCTTT. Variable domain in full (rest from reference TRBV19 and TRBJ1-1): DGGITQSPKYLFRKEGQNVTLSCEQNLNHDAMYWYRQDPGQGLRLIYYSQIVNDFQKGDIAEGYSVSREKKESFPLTVTSAQKNPTAFYLCASRPTGSTEAFFGQGTRLTVV.